This T cell receptor (beta chain) was obtained from a study of cytomegalovirus exposure and HLA in healthy donors. General study points: In a later analysis, several top co-occurrence clusters appeared linked to parvovirus B19, influenza, CMV and Epstein-Barr virus.

About this clone itself: Its antigen is as yet unknown.

Healthy people donating bone marrow made up the donors. The donors, nominally healthy at sampling, likely had unrecorded immune exposures. The V segment lost 0 bases and the J segment 7 bases; nucleotides outside the gene matches: 4. Germline values: CDR1 SNHLY, CDR2 FYNNEI. The CDR3 covers 16 residues. Primers for the PCR totalled 60 Vbeta and 13 Jbeta. This table comes from immunoSEQ multiplex PCR, and its TCRdb copy is limited to in-frame clones, with some not included. The sample yields under 200,000 clones, roughly 80% seen once. The clonotype was recovered from a male donor in good health and CMV-seropositive. What was sequenced was PBMCs. The chain links TRBV2 to TRBJ1-4; 11 nucleotides agree with TRBD1. In nucleotides, the CDR3 is TGTGCCAGCAGTGAAGCGCTTGGGACAGGGGGTGAAAAACTGTTTTTT. Amino acids: CASSEALGTGGEKLFF.